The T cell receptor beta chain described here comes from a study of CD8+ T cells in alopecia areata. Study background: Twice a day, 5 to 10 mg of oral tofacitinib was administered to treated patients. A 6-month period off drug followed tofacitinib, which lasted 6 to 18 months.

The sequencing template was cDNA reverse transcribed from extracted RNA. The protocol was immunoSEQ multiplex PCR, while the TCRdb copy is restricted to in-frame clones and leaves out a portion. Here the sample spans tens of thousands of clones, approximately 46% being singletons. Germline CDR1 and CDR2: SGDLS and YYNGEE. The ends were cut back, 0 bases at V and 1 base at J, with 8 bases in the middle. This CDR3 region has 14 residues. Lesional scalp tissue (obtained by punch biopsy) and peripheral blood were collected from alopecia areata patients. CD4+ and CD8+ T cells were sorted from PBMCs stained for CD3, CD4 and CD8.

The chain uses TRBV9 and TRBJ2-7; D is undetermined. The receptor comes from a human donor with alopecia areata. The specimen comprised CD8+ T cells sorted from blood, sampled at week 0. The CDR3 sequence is CASSVGWGSYEQYF. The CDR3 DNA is TGTGCCAGCAGCGTAGGTTGGGGATCCTACGAGCAGTACTTC.